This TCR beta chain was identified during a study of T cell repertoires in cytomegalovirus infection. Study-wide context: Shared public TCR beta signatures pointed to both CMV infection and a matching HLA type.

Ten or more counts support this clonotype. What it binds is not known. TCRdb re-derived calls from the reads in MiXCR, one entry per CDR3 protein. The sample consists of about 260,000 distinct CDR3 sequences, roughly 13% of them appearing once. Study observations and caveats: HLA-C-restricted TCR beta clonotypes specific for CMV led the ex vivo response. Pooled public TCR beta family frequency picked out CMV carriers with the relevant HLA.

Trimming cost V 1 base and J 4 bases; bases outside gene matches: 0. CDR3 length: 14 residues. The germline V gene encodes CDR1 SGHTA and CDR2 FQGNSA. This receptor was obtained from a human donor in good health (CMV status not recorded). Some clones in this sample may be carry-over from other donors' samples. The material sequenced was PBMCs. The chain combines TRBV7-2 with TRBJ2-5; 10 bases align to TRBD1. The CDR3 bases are TGTGCCAGCAGCTTAGGGACAGGGGGAGAGACCCAGTACTTC. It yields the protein CASSLGTGGETQYF.